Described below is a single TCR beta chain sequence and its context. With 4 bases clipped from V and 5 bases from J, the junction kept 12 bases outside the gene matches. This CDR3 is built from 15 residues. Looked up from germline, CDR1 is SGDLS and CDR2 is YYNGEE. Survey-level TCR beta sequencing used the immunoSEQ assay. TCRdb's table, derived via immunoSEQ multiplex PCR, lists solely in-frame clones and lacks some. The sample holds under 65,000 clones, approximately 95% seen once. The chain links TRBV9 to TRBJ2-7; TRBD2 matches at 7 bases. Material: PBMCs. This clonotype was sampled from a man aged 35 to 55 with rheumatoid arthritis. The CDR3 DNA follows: TGTGCCAGCAGCCTAAACGGGCTAGCGGTCGACGAGCAGTACTTC. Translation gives CASSLNGLAVDEQYF.